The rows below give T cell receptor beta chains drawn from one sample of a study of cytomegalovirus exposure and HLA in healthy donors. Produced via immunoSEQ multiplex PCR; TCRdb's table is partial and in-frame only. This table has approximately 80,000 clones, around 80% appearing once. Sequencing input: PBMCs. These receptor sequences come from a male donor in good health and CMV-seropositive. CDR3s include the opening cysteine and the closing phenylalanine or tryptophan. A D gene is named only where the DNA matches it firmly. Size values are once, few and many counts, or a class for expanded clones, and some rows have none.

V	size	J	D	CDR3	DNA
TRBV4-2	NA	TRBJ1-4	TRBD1	CASCRGQGNEKLFF	TGTGCCAGCTGCCGGGGACAGGGGAACGAAAAACTGTTTTTT
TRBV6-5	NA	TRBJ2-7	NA	CASQRAGFDEQYF	TGTGCCAGTCAACGGGCAGGGTTCGACGAGCAGTACTTC
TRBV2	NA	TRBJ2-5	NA	CASSVLPRAETQYF	TGTGCCAGCAGTGTTCTTCCCAGGGCCGAGACCCAGTACTTC
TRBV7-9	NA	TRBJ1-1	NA	CASSLEQGDTEAFF	TGTGCCAGCAGCTTAGAACAGGGCGACACTGAAGCTTTCTTT
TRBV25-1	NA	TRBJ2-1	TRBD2	CASSGGLALSSYNEQFF	TGTGCCAGCAGTGGGGGACTAGCGCTTAGCTCCTACAATGAGCAGTTCTTC
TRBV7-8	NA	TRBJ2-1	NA	CASSLVGGKSSYNEQFF	TGTGCCAGCAGCTTAGTTGGAGGGAAGTCCTCCTACAATGAGCAGTTCTTC
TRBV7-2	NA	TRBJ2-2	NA	CASSLEPSRGVGELFF	TGTGCCAGCAGCTTAGAGCCTAGCAGGGGTGTTGGGGAGCTGTTTTTT
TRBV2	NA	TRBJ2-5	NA	CASSGERQETQYF	TGTGCCAGCAGTGGAGAGCGACAAGAGACCCAGTACTTC
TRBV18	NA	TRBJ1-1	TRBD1	CASSPWTGENTEAFF	TGTGCCAGCTCACCCTGGACAGGGGAGAACACTGAAGCTTTCTTT
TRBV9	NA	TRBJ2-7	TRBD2	CASSVASGSSEQYF	TGTGCCAGCAGCGTGGCTAGCGGGAGTAGCGAGCAGTACTTC
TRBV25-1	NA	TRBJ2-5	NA	CASSTRKIGSFQETQYF	TGTGCCAGCAGTACACGTAAGATCGGGAGTTTCCAAGAGACCCAGTACTTC
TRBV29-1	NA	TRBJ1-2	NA	CSVDLSGASYGYTF	TGCAGCGTTGATCTATCAGGGGCTAGCTATGGCTACACCTTC
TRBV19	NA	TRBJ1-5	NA	CATYTLRQPQHF	TGTGCCACATACACCCTTCGACAGCCCCAGCATTTT
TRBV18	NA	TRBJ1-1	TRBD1	CASSPRDRMNTEAFF	TGTGCCAGCTCACCACGGGACAGGATGAACACTGAAGCTTTCTTT
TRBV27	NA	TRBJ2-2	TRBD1	CASSLSIGGSTGELFF	TGTGCCAGCAGTTTAAGCATAGGGGGCAGCACCGGGGAGCTGTTTTTT
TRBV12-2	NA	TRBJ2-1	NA	CASRLIGRWGGLYNEQFF	TGTGCAAGTCGCTTAATTGGACGGTGGGGAGGACTCTACAATGAGCAGTTCTTC
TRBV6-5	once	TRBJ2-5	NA	CASSLRGLEQYF	TGTGCCAGCAGTTTAAGGGGTTTGGAGCAGTACTTC
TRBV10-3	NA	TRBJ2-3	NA	CAISGMAGTDTQYF	TGTGCCATCAGTGGGATGGCGGGCACAGATACGCAGTATTTT
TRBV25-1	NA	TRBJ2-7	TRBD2	CASSEGGGLASYEQYF	TGTGCCAGCAGTGAGGGGGGGGGACTAGCGAGCTACGAGCAGTACTTC
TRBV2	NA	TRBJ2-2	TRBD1	CASSATRGQFGELFF	TGTGCCAGCAGTGCGACGAGGGGACAGTTCGGGGAGCTGTTTTTT